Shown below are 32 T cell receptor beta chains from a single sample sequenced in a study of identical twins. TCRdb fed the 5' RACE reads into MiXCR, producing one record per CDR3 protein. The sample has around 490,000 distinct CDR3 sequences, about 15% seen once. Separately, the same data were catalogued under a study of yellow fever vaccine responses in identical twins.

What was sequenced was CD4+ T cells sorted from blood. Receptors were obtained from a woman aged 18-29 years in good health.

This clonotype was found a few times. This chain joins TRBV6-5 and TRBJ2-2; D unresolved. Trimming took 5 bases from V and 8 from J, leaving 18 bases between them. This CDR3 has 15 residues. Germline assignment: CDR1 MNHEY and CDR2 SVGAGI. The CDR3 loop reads CASSTRLITVGELFF. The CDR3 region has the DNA TGTGCCAGCAGTACCCGACTGATCACCGTGGGGGAGCTGTTTTTT.

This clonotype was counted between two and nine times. CDR3 DNA: TGCGCCAGCAGCTTGGTGCGTGTGGGGTGGGGAGAAGCCAAAAACATTCAGTACTTC. As protein: CASSLVRVGWGEAKNIQYF. The chain links TRBV5-1 to TRBJ2-4; tentative D call: TRBD2 (5 bases). Per germline, CDR1 SGHRS and CDR2 YFSETQ. The CDR3 totals 19 residues. V dropped 0 bases and J dropped 0 bases, with 19 bases sitting between them.

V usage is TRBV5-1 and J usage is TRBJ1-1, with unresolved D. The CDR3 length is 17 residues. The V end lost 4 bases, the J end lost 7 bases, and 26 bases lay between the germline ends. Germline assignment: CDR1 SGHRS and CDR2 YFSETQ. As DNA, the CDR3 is TGCGCCAGCAGCATGAGGCCGAAGCTCATTACCCAAAGTGAAGCTTTCTTT. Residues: CASSMRPKLITQSEAFF.

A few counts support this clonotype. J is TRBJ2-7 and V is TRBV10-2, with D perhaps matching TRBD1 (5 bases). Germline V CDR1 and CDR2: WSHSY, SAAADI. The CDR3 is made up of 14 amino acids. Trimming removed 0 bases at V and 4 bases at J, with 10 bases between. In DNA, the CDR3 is TGCGCCAGCAGTGAGTCGGCGCAGGGATACGAGCAGTACTTC. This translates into CASSESAQGYEQYF.

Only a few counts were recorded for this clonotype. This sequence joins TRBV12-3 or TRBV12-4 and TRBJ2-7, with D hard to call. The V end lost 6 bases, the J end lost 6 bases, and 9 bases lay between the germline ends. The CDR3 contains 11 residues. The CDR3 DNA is TGTGCCAGCAGCATACGGGCCGAGCAGTACTTC. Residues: CASSIRAEQYF.

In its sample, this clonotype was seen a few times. The CDR3 is CASSQGVRSYEQYV. Written as DNA, the CDR3 is TGTGCCAGCAGCCAAGGAGTGCGGTCCTACGAGCAGTACGTC. The chain couples TRBV3-1 to TRBJ2-7; unclear D gene. CDR3 length: 14 residues. Germline CDR1 LGHDT, CDR2 YNNKEL (reference sequence). The germline V and J ends were trimmed by 1 base and 1 base, with 8 bases remaining between them.

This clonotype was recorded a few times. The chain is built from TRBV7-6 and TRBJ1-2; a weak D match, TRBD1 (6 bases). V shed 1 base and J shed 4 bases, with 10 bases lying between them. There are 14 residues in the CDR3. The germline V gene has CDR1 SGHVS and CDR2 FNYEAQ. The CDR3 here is CASSLGGLGYGYTF. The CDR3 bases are TGTGCCAGCAGCTTAGGGGGGCTCGGCTATGGCTACACCTTC.

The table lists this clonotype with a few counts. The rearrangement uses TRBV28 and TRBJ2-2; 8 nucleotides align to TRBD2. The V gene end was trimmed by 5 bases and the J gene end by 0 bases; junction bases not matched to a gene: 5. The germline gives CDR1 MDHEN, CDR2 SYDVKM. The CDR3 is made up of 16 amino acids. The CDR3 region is CASSDPLAANTGELFF. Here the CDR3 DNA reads TGTGCCAGCAGTGACCCACTAGCGGCGAACACCGGGGAGCTGTTTTTT.

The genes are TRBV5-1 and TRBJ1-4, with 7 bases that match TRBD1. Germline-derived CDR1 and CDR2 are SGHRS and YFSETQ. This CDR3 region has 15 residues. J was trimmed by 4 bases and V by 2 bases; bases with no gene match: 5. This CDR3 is CASSFNRGNNEKLFF. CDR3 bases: TGCGCCAGCAGCTTCAACAGGGGAAATAATGAAAAACTGTTTTTT.

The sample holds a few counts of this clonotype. The CDR3 here is CASSLVTGGIAHNEQFF. CDR3 bases: TGCGCCAGCAGCTTGGTTACAGGGGGTATCGCACACAATGAGCAGTTCTTC. V and J are TRBV5-1 and TRBJ2-1; TRBD1 aligns across 8 bases. This CDR3 region has 17 residues. The germline V gene has CDR1 SGHRS and CDR2 YFSETQ. Unmatched junction bases numbered 10, after V lost 0 bases and J lost 5 bases.

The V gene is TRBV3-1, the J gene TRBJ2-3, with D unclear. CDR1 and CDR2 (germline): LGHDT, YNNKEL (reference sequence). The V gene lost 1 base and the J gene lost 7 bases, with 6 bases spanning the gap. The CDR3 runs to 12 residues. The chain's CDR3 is CASSQGVNTQYF. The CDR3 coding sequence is TGTGCCAGCAGCCAAGGAGTGAATACGCAGTATTTT.

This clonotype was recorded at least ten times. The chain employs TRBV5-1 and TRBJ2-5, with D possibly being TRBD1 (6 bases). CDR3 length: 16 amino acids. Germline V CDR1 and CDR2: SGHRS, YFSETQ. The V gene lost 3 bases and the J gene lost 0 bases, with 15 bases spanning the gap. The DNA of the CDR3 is TGCGCCAGCAGCTCTCCGGGACACACGTACCAAGAGACCCAGTACTTC. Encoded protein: CASSSPGHTYQETQYF. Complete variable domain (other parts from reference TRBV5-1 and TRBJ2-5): KAGVTQTPRYLIKTRGQQVTLSCSPISGHRSVSWYQQTPGQGLQFLFEYFSETQRNKGNFPGRFSGRQFSNSRSEMNVSTLELGDSALYLCASSSPGHTYQETQYFGPGTRLLVL.

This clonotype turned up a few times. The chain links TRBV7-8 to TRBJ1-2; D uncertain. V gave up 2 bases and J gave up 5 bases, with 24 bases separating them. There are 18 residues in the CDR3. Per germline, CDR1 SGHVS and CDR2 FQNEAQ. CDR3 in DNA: TGTGCCAGCAGCTTATATGAGGCGGTCCGGGGAGGGTTTTATGGCTACACCTTC. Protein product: CASSLYEAVRGGFYGYTF.

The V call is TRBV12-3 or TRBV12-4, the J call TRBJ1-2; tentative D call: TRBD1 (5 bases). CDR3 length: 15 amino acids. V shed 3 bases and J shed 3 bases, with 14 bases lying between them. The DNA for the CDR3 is TGTGCCAGCAGTTTGGGCCCCGGGACCTACTATGGCTACACCTTC. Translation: CASSLGPGTYYGYTF.

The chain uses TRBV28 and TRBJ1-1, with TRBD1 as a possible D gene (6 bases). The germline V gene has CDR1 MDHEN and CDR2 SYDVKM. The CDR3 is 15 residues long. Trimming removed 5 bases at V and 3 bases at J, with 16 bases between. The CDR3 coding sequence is TGTGCCAGCAGTACCCCAACAGGGAGGGACACTGAAGCTTTCTTT. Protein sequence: CASSTPTGRDTEAFF.

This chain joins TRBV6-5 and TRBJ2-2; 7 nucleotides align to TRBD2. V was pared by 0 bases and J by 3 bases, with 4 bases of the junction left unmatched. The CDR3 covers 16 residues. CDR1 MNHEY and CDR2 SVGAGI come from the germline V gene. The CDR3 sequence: CASSYSTSRYTGELFF. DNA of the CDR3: TGTGCCAGCAGTTACTCGACTAGCCGATACACCGGGGAGCTGTTTTTT.

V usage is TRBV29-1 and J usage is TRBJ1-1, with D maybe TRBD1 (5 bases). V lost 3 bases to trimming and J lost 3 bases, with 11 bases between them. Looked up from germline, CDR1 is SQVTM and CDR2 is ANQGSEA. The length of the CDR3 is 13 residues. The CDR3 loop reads CSVDGGVYTEAFF. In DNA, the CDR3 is TGCAGCGTTGATGGGGGGGTCTACACTGAAGCTTTCTTT.

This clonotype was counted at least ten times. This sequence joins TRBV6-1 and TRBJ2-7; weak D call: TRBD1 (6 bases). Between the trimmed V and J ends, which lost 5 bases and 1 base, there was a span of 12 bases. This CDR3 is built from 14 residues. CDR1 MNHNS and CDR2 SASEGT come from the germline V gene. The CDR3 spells CASSLRGGSYEQYF. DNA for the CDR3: TGTGCCAGCAGTCTCAGGGGTGGGTCCTACGAGCAGTACTTC.

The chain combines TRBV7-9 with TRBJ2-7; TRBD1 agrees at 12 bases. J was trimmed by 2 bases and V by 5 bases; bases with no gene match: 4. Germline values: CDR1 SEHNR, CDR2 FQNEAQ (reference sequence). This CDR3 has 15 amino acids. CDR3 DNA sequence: TGTGCCAGCAGCCACGGGACAGGGGGCCCCTACGAGCAGTACTTC. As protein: CASSHGTGGPYEQYF. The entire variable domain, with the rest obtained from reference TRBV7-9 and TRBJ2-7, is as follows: DTGVSQNPRHKITKRGQNVTFRCDPISEHNRLYWYRQTLGQGPEFLTYFQNEAQLEKSRLLSDRFSAERPKGSFSTLEIQRTEQGDSAMYLCASSHGTGGPYEQYFGPGTRLTVT.

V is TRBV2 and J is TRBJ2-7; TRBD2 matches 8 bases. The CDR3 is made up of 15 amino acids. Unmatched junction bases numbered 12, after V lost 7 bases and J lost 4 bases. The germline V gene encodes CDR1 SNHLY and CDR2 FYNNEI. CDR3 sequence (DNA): TGTGCCAGCACGAGGACGGGAGGGCCAGGGTACGAGCAGTACTTC. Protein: CASTRTGGPGYEQYF.

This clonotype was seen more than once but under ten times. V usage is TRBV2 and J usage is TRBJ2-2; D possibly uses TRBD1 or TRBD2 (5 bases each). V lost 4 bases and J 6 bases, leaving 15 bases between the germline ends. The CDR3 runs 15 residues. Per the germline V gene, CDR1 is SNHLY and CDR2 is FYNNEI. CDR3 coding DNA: TGTGCCAGCAGTGTGTGGGGCGAGGGTGCCGGGGAGCTGTTTTTT. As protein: CASSVWGEGAGELFF.

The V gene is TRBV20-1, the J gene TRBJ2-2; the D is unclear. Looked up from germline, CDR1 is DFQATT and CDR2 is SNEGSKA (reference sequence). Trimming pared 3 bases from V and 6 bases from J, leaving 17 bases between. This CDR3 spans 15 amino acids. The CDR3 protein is CSASLDTTDAGELFF. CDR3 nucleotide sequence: TGCAGTGCTAGTTTAGACACAACTGACGCCGGGGAGCTGTTTTTT.

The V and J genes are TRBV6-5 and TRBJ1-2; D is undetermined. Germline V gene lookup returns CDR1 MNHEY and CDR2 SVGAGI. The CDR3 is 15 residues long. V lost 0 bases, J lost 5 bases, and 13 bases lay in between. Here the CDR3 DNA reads TGTGCCAGCAGTTACTCTGGGAAGGGTTGGTATGGCTACACCTTC. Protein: CASSYSGKGWYGYTF.

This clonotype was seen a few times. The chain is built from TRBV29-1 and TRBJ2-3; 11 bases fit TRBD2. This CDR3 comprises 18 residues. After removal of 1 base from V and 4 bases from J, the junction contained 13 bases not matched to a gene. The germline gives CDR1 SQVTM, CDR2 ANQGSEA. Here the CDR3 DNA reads TGCAGCGTTGAAGTCCTCCTCTTTAGCGGGAGGGCCCCAGATACGCAGTATTTT. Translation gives CSVEVLLFSGRAPDTQYF.

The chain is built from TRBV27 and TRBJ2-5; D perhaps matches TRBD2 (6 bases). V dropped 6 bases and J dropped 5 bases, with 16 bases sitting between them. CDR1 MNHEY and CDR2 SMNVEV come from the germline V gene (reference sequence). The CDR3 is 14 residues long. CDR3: CASSGSGARETQYF. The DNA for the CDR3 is TGTGCCAGCAGCGGGAGCGGCGCCAGGGAGACCCAGTACTTC.

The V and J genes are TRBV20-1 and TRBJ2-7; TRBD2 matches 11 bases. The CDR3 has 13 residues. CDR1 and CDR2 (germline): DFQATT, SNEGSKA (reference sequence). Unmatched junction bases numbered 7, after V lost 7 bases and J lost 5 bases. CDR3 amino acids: CSGTSGSINEQYF. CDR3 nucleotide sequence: TGCAGTGGAACTAGCGGGAGTATCAACGAGCAGTACTTC.

The CDR3 DNA is TGTGCCAGCAGCCCGTTCTCGGGAGTAGAGACCCAGTACTTC. Amino acids: CASSPFSGVETQYF. The chain links TRBV11-2 to TRBJ2-5; D perhaps matches TRBD2 (6 bases). There are 14 residues in the CDR3. From germline, CDR1 is SGHAT and CDR2 FQNNGV. Trimming left V 5 bases short and J 4 bases short, with 14 bases between.

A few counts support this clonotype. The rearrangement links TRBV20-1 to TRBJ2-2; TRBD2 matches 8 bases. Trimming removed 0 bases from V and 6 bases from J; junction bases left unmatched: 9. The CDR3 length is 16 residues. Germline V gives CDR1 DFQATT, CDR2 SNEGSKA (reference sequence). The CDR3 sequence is CSARDLYRGGAGELFF. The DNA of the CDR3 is TGCAGTGCTAGAGATCTTTATCGGGGGGGGGCCGGGGAGCTGTTTTTT.

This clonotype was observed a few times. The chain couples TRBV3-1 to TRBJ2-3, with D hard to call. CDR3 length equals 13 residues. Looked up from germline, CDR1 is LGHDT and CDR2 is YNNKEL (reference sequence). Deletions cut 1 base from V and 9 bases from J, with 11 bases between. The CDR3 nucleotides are TGTGCCAGCAGCCAAGTGCCTGCTGCAACGCAGTATTTT. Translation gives CASSQVPAATQYF.

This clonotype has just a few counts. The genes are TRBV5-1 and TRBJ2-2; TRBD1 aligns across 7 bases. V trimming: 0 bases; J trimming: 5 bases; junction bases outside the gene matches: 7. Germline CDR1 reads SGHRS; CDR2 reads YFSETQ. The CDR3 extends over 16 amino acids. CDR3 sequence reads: CASSLEQGSSTGELFF. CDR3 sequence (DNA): TGCGCCAGCAGCTTGGAACAGGGGAGTTCAACCGGGGAGCTGTTTTTT.

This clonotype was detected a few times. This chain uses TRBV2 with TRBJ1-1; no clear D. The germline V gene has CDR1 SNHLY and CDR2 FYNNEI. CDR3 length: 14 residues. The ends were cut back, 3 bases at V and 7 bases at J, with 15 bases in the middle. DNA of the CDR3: TGTGCCAGCAGTGACGGGCGCCGGGGTGATGAAGCTTTCTTT. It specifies CASSDGRRGDEAFF.

The CDR3 sequence: CASNRGTGNQPQHF. CDR3 DNA sequence: TGTGCCAGCAACCGAGGGACAGGGAATCAGCCCCAGCATTTT. This chain joins TRBV2 and TRBJ1-5; 9 bases are shared with TRBD1. Trimming removed 7 bases from V and 4 bases from J; junction bases left unmatched: 5. This CDR3 has 14 amino acids. From germline, CDR1 is SNHLY and CDR2 FYNNEI.